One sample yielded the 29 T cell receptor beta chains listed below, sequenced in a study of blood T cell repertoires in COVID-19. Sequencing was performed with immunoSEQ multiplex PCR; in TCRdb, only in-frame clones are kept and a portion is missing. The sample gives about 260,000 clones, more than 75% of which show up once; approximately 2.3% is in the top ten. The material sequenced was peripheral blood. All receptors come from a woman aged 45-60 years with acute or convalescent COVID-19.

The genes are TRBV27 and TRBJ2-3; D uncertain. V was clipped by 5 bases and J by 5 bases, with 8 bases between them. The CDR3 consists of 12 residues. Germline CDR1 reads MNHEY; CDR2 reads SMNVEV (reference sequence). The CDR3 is CASSPYLDTQYF. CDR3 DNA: TGTGCCAGCAGTCCCTATTTAGATACGCAGTATTTT.

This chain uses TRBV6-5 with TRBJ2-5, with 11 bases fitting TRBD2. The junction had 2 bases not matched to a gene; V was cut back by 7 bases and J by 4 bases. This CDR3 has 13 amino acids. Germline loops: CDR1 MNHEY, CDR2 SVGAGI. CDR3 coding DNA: TGTGCCAGCACCGGACTAGCGGGAGAGACCCAGTACTTC. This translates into CASTGLAGETQYF.

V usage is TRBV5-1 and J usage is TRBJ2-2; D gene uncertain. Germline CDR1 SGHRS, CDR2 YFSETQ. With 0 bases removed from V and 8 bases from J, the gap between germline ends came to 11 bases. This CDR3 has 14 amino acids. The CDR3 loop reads CASSLAEFAGELFF. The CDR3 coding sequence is TGCGCCAGCAGCTTGGCCGAGTTCGCAGGGGAGCTGTTTTTT.

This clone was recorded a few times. The DNA for the CDR3 is TGCAGTGCTAGTCGCACCGGGACAGGGGTATACAATGAGCAGTTCTTC. This gives the protein CSASRTGTGVYNEQFF. The chain employs TRBV20-1 and TRBJ2-1; TRBD1 matches at 10 bases. Germline-derived CDR1 and CDR2 are DFQATT and SNEGSKA (reference sequence). This CDR3 comprises 16 residues. Germline trimming cut 3 bases from V and 4 bases from J; bases unmatched to any gene: 9.

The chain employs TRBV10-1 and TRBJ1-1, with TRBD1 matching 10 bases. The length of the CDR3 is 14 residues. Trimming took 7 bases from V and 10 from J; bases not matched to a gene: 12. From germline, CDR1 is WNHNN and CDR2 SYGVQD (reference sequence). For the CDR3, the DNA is TGCGCCAGCAACCAGGGACAGGGGAGTGCGGTAGCTTTCTTT. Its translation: CASNQGQGSAVAFF.

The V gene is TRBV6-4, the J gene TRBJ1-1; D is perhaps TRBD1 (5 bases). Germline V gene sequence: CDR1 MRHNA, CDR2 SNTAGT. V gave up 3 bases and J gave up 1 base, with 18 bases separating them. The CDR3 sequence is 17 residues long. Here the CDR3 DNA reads TGTGCCAGCAGTGAAAAGGAAACAGGACGAGAGAACACTGAAGCTTTCTTT. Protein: CASSEKETGRENTEAFF.

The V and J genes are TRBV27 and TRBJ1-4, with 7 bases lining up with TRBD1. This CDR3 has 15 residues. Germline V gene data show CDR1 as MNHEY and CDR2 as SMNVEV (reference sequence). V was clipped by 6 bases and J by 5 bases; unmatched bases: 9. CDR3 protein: CASRLYRGQNEKLFF. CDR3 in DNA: TGTGCCAGCAGACTCTACAGGGGACAGAATGAAAAACTGTTTTTT.

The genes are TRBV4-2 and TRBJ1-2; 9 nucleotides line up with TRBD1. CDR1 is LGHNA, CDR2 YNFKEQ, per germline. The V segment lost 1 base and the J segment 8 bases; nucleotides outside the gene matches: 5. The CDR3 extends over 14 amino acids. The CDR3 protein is CASSQVQGAQGYTF. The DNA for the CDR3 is TGTGCCAGCAGCCAAGTACAGGGGGCGCAGGGCTACACCTTC.

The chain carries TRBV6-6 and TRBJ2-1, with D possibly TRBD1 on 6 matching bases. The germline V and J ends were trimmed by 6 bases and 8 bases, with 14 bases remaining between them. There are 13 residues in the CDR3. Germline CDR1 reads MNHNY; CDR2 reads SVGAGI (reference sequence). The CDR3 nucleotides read TGTGCCAGCAGGCAAACAGGGTCGGATGAGCAGTTCTTC. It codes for CASRQTGSDEQFF.

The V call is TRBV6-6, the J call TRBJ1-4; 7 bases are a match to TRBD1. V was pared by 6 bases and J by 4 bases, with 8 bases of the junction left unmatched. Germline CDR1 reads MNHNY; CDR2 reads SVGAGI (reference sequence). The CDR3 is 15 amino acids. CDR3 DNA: TGTGCCAGCAGGTACAGGGGCGAGTTTAATGAAAAACTGTTTTTT. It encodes CASRYRGEFNEKLFF.

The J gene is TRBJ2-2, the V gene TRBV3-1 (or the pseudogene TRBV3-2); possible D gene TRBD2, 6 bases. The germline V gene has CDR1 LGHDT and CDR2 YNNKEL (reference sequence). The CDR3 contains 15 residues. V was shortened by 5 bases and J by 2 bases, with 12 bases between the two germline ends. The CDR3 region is CASSYGTFNTGELFF. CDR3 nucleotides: TGTGCCAGCAGCTACGGGACTTTTAACACCGGGGAGCTGTTTTTT.

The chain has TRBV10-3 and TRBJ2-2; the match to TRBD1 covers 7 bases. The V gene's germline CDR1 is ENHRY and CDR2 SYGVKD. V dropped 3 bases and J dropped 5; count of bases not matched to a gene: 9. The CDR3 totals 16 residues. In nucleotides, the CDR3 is TGTGCCATCAGTGACCCTACGACAGGGCGGACCGGGGAGCTGTTTTTT. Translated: CAISDPTTGRTGELFF.

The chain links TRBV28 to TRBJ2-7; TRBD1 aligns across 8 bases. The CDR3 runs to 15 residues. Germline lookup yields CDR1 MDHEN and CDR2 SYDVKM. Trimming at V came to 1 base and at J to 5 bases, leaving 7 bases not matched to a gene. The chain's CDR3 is CASSLYAGGRNEQYF. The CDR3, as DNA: TGTGCCAGCAGTTTATATGCAGGGGGCAGGAACGAGCAGTACTTC.

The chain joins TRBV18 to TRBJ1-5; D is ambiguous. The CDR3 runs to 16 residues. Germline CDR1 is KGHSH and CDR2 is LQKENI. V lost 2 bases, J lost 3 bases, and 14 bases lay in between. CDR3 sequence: CASSPNYRPANQPQHF. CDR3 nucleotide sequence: TGTGCCAGCTCACCAAACTACCGGCCGGCCAATCAGCCCCAGCATTTT.

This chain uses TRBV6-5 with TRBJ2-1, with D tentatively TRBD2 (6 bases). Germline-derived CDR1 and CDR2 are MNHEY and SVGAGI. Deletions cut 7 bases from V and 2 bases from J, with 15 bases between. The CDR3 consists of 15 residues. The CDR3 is CASTSDGGAYNEQFF. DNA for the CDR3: TGTGCCAGCACTTCTGACGGGGGAGCCTACAATGAGCAGTTCTTC.

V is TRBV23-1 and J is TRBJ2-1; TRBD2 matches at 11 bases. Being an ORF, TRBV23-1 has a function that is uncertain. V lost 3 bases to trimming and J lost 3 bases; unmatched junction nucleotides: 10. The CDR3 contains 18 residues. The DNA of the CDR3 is TGCGCCAGCAGTCAGGTACTAGCGGGAGCCGACCTCTACAATGAGCAGTTCTTC. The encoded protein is CASSQVLAGADLYNEQFF.

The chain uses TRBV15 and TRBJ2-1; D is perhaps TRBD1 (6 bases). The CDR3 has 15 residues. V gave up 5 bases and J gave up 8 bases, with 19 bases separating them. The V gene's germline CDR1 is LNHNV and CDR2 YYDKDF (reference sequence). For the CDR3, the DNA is TGTGCCACCAGCGCGGACCTTAACAGGGCCGATGAGCAGTTCTTC. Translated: CATSADLNRADEQFF. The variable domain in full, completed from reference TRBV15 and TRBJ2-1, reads DAMVIQNPRYQVTQFGKPVTLSCSQTLNHNVMYWYQQKSSQAPKLLFHYYDKDFNNEADTPDNFQSRRPNTSFCFLDIRSPGLGDTAMYLCATSADLNRADEQFFGPGTRLTVL.

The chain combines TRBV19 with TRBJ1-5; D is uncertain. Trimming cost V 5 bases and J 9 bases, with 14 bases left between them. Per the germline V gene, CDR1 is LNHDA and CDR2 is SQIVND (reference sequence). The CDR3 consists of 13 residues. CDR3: CASSWGSGGPQHF. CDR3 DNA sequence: TGTGCCAGTAGTTGGGGATCCGGAGGGCCCCAGCATTTT.

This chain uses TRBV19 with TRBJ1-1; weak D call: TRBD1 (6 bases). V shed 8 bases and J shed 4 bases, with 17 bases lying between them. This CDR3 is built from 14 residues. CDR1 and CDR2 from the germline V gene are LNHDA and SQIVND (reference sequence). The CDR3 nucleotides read TGTGCCAGTGGTTTCAGGGGTGGATCCACTGAAGCTTTCTTT. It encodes CASGFRGGSTEAFF.

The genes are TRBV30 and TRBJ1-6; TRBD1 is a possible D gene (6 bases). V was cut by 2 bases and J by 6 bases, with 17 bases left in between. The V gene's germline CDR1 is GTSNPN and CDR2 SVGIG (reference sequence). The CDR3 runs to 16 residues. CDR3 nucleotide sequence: TGTGCCTGGAGTATCCGTCGGCAGGGGTTTAATTCACCCCTCCACTTT. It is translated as CAWSIRRQGFNSPLHF.

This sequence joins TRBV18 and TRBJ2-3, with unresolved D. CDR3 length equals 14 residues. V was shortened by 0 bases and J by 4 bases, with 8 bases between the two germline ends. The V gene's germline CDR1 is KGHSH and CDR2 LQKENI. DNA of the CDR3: TGTGCCAGCTCACCACCGGTAGTCCCAGATACGCAGTATTTT. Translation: CASSPPVVPDTQYF. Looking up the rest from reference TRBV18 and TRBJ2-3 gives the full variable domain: NAGVMQNPRHLVRRRGQEARLRCSPMKGHSHVYWYRQLPEEGLKFMVYLQKENIIDESGMPKERFSAEFPKEGPSILRIQQVVRGDSAAYFCASSPPVVPDTQYFGPGTRLTVL.

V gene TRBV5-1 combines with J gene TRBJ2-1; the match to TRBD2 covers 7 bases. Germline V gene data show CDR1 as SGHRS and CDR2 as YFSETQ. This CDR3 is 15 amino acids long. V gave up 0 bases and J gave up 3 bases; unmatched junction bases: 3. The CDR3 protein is CASSLDGTNYNEQFF. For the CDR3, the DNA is TGCGCCAGCAGCTTGGATGGGACTAACTACAATGAGCAGTTCTTC.

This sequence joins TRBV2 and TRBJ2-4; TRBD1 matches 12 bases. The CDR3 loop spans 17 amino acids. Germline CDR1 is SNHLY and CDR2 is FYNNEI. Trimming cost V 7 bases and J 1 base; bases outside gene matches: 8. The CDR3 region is CASTGGQGAAAKNIQYF. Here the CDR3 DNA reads TGTGCCAGCACCGGGGGACAGGGGGCTGCCGCCAAAAACATTCAGTACTTC.

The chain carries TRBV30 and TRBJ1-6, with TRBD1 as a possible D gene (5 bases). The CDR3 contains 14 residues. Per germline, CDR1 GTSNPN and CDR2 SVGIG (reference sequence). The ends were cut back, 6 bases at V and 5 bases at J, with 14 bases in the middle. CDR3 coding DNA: TGTGCCTGCCTCCGGAGGGGAAATAATTCACCCCTCCACTTT. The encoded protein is CACLRRGNNSPLHF.

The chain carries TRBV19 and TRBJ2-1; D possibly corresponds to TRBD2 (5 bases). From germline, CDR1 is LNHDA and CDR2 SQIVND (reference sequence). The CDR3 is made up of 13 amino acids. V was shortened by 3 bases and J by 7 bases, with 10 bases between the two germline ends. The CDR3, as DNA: TGTGCCAGTAGTATTTTTGGCGGGAATGAGCAGTTCTTC. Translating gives CASSIFGGNEQFF.

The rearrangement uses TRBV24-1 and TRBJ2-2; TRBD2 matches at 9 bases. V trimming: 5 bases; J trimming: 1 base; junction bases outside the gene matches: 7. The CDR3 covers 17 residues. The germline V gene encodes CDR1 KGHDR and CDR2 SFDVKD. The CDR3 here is CATSGPTSGMNTGELFF. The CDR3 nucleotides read TGTGCCACCAGTGGACCGACTAGCGGAATGAACACCGGGGAGCTGTTTTTT.

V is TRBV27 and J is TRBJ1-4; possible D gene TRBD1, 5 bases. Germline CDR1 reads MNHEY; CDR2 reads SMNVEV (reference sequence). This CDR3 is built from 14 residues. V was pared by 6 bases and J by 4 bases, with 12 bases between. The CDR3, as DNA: TGTGCCAGCAGACCGGGACTCATTAATGAAAAACTGTTTTTT. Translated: CASRPGLINEKLFF.

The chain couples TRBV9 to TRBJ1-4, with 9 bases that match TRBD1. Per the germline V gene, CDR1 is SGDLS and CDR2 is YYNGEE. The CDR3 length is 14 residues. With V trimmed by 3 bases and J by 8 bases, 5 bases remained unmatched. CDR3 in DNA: TGTGCCAGCAGCGAACAGGGGGCGGGGGAAAAACTGTTTTTT. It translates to CASSEQGAGEKLFF.

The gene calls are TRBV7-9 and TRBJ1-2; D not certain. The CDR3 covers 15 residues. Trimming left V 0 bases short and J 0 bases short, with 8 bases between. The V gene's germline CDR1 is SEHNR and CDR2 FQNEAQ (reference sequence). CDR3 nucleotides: TGTGCCAGCAGCTTAGCCCCGGGGACTAACTATGGCTACACCTTC. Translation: CASSLAPGTNYGYTF.